This T cell receptor beta chain came from a study of shared clonotypes between healthy human individuals (dated by TCRdb to 2020 to 2021). Concerning the study at large: Two women and three men aged 18 to 49 years were included in the cohort. To increase sequencing depth and limit assay-specific biases, TCR repertoire library preparation and sequencing were carried out by different laboratories using diverse techniques. Per donor, leukapheresis produced somewhere between about 0.94 and 9.5 billion PBMCs. To estimate repertoire size and how much clonotype sharing occurs between individuals, the study deeply sequenced the blood TCR repertoires of roughly 5 healthy adults. For each donor, CD4 naive and CD4 memory were each run on three plates, CD8 naive on two plates, and CD8 memory on one plate.

Using the deep immunoSEQ assay, TCR CDR3 regions were amplified from genomic DNA by multiplex PCR. Extracted genomic DNA from each cell subset was spread evenly across all wells of several immunoSEQ 96-well plates, with each plate serving as a replicate. For sorted subsets, approximately 0.2 ug of genomic DNA, equivalent to 25,000 to 35,000 T cell genomes, went into each replicate PCR. Purified libraries were measured with a Qubit 3.0 fluorometer, size-checked on a Bioanalyzer 2100, and measured again with the KAPA Library Quantification kit. Each immunoSEQ 96-well plate was sequenced on its own single-read 150-cycle Illumina NextSeq 550 flow cell. As for the original processing: Because the immunoSEQ output held only junctional sequences and lacked quality scores, the filtering could not match the filtering applied to full-length reads. To assign V/J genes and CDR3, sequences were annotated against IMGT germline references using PyIR, a Python wrapper for IgBLAST v1.9. Any read was removed if the V/J assignment was weak (E-value above 1e-6), the CDR3 was missing, or the read contained stop codons, out-of-frame junctions, or ambiguous translated residues. V3J clonotypes were defined by identical inferred V gene, J gene, and CDR3 amino acid sequence. Percentage overlap between repertoires was calculated by dividing the number of shared unique clonotypes by the size of the smaller repertoire. Repertoire richness was assessed with RTK rarefaction, the Chao1 estimator, and Recon v2.1 estimates of unobserved clonotypes. For all TCRbeta clonotypes obtained by the gDNA method from several donors, generation probabilities were computed with OLGA. TCRdb retrieved this table from immuneACCESS and kept in-frame rearrangements only. Not all clones are present; in checked studies, unresolved V genes account for under half, and no reason is known for the remainder. That table gives V, J and clone size, and the DNA gave D and trimming. This sample has 2.3 million or so clones in its table, and approximately 95% of those were observed once. Together, the top ten hold about 0.37% of the sample.

Donors were healthy HIV-negative adults with no recently reported acute infections or vaccinations. Every donor was a Caucasian adult residing in Nashville, Tennessee, USA. CD4+ T cells were enriched by magnetic negative selection, after which naive cells were positively selected on CD45RA and the negative fraction was taken as the memory subset. After blood collection by leukapheresis, PBMCs were isolated using Ficoll-Histopaque density gradient centrifugation and then cryopreserved in the vapor phase of liquid nitrogen. Purity and quantity of every magnetically sorted T cell population were checked by analytical flow cytometry. Genomic DNA was isolated from every sorted fraction and measured by UV absorbance on a Nanodrop 2000c. Measured from the cysteine to the phenylalanine, the CDR3 is 16 residues long. Solely the CDR3 DNA is kept, with 48 bases framed from the first base. CDR1 is given as GTSNPN and CDR2 as SVGIG, both from the germline V gene (reference sequence). Between the V and J ends, shortened by 5 bases and 0 bases respectively, the junction contains 17 bases.

Broader findings and caveats from the paper: When a few donors were compared, the shared fraction of clonotypes was roughly 4.8% for naive CD4, around 3.6% for naive CD8, 2% to 2.5% for memory CD4, and less than 0.5% for memory CD8. Clonotypes shared by all four sorted-subset donors showed higher generation probabilities than non-shared clonotypes. Only blood was sampled, and tissue TCR repertoires likely differ from those in blood. The small number of donors limited the genetic and exposure-history diversity represented. Naive subsets generally had larger estimated clonotype richness than memory subsets did. Pairwise subsampling indicated that sequencing depth was expected to affect the degree of clonotype sharing among donors. Incomplete sequencing was indicated by rarefaction of sorted-subset datasets, despite the large sequencing depth.

With regard to this clone: What antigen it recognizes has not been identified. Base qualities are not provided; no much larger clone lies one nucleotide away.

The chain is assembled from TRBV30 and TRBJ1-3, and TRBD1 may be the D gene, going by 5 matching bases. This TCR was recovered from a man aged 18-30 years in good health. Some clones in this sample may be carry-over from other donors' samples. The sequencing sample was made of naive CD4+ T cells from PBMCs. The cell subset or site label on this specimen signifies: CD45RA+ positively selected. The bases are TGTGCCTGGCAACGACCGGGGGTAAACTCTGGAAACACCATATATTTT. This sequence encodes CAWQRPGVNSGNTIYF.